This record covers a single TCR beta chain. Its target is unknown. The entry originates in a study of T cell responses to AZD1222 COVID-19 vaccine. Findings of the study overall: Only a handful of AZD1222 recipients, more than five in all, had baseline seropositivity.

This table comes from immunoSEQ multiplex PCR, and its TCRdb copy is limited to in-frame clones, with some not included. The sample includes roughly 180,000 clones, about 91% of them seen just once. This CDR3 spans 15 amino acids. Here the sequenced sample was peripheral blood, taken 28 days after the second AZD1222 dose. This sequence was found in an adult who received the AZD1222 COVID-19 vaccine. The J gene is TRBJ1-3, the V gene TRBV21-1. TRBV21-1 is labeled a pseudogene. The CDR3 is CASSKEKGPARSAYF. CDR3 bases: TGTGCCAGCAGCAAAGAAAAGGGTCCGGCCCGGTCGGCATATTTT.